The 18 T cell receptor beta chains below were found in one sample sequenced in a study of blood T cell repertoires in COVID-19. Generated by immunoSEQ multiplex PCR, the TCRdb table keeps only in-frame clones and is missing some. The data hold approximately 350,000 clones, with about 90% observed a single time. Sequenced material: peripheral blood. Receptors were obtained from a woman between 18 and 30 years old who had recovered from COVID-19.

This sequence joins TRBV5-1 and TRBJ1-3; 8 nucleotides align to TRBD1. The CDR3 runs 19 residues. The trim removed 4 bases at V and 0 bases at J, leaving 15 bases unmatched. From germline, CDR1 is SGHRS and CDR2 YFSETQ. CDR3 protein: CASSLTRTGPTFSGNTIYF. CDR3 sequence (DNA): TGCGCCAGCAGCCTTACCCGGACAGGGCCAACCTTCTCTGGAAACACCATATATTTT.

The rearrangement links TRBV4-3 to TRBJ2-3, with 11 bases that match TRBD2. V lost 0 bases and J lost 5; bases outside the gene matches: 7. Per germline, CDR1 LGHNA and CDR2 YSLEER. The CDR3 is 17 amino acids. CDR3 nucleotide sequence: TGCGCCAGCAGCCAAGATGGGCTAGCGGGAGGTCAAGATACGCAGTATTTT. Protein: CASSQDGLAGGQDTQYF.

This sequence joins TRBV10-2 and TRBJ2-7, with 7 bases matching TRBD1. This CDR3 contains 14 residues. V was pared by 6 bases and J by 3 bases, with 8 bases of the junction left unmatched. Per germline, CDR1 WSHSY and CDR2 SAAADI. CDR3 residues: CASSPTGSNYEQYV. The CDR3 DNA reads TGCGCCAGCAGCCCGACAGGGTCCAACTACGAGCAGTACGTC.

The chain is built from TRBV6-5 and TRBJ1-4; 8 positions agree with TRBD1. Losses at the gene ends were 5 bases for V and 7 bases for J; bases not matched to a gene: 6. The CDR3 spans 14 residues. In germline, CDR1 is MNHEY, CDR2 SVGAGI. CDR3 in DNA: TGTGCCAGCAGTCAGGGGACAGGTCGTGAAAAACTGTTTTTT. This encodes CASSQGTGREKLFF.

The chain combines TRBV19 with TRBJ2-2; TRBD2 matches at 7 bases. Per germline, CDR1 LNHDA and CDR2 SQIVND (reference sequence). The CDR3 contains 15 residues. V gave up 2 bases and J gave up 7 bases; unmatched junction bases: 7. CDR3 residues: CASSIRAGRDGELFF. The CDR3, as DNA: TGTGCCAGTAGTATAAGAGCGGGGAGGGACGGGGAGCTGTTTTTT.

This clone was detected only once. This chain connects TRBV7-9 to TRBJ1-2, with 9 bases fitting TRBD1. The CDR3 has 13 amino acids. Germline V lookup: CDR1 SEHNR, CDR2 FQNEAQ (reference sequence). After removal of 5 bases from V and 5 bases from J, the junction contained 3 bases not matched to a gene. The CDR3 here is CASSRDRDYGYTF. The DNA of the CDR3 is TGTGCCAGCAGCCGGGACAGGGATTATGGCTACACCTTC.

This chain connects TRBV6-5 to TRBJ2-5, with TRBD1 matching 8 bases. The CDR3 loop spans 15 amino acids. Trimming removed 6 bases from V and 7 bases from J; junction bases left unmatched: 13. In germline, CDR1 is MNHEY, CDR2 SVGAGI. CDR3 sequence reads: CASRPLAGGLVTQYF. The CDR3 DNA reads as TGTGCCAGCAGACCCCTGGCAGGGGGCCTAGTGACCCAGTACTTC.

The CDR3 DNA reads as TGTGCCAGCAGCTCCTCCCGACTAGCGGGAGGCAGAAGGGATACGCAGTATTTT. Translation gives CASSSSRLAGGRRDTQYF. The chain joins TRBV11-2 to TRBJ2-3, with TRBD2 identical over 13 bases. Germline V CDR1 and CDR2: SGHAT, FQNNGV. V dropped 4 bases and J dropped 6; count of bases not matched to a gene: 13. This CDR3 is 18 amino acids long.

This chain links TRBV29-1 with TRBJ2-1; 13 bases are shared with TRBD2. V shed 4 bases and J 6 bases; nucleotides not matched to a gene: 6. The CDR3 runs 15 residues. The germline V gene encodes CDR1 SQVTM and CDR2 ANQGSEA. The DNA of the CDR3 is TGCAGCGTTGTTGGACTAGCGGGAGAAAGCAATGAGCAGTTCTTC. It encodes CSVVGLAGESNEQFF.

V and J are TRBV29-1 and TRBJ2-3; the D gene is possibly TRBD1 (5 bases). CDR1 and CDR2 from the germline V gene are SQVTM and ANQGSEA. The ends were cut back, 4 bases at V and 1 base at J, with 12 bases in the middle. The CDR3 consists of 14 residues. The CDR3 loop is CSVASRVGTDTQYF. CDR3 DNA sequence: TGCAGCGTTGCCTCCAGGGTAGGCACAGATACGCAGTATTTT.

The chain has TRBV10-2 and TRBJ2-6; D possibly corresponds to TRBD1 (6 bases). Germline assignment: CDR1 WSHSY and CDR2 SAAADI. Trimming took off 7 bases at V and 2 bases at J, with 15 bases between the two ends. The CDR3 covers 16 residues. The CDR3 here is CASKARGFAGANVLTF. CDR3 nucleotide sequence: TGCGCCAGCAAGGCCAGGGGATTCGCTGGGGCCAACGTCCTGACTTTC.

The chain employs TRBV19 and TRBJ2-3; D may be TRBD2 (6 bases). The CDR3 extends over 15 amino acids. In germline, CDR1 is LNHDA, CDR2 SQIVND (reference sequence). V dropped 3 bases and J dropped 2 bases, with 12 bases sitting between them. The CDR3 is CASSIGTSPTDTQYF. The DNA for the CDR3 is TGTGCCAGTAGTATTGGAACTAGCCCCACAGATACGCAGTATTTT.

As DNA, the CDR3 is TGCGCCAGCAGCCAAGAGAACACAGACTATGGCTACACCTTC. The encoded protein is CASSQENTDYGYTF. J is TRBJ1-2 and V is TRBV4-1, with no clear D. CDR3 length: 14 residues. The V end was cut by 0 bases, the J end by 3 bases, with 8 bases between. The V gene's germline CDR1 is MGHRA and CDR2 YSYEKL.

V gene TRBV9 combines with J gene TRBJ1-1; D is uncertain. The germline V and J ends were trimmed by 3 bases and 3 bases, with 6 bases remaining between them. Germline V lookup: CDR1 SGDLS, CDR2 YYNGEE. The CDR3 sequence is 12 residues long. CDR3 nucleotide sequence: TGTGCCAGCAGCGCGGTTGACACTGAAGCTTTCTTT. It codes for CASSAVDTEAFF.

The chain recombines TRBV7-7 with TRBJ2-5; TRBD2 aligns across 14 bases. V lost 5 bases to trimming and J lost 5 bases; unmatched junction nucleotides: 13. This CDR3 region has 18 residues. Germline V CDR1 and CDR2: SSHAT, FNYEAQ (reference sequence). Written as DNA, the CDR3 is TGTGCCAGCAGCCCTCGACTAGCGGGAGGGTCGGTCGGGGAGACCCAGTACTTC. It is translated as CASSPRLAGGSVGETQYF.

The CDR3 nucleotides read TGCGCCAGCACTACGGGGGGGGTAGAGACCGGGGAGCTGTTTTTT. Translating gives CASTTGGVETGELFF. The chain carries TRBV5-1 and TRBJ2-2; 8 nucleotides agree with TRBD2. J gave up 5 bases and V 6 bases, and 9 bases lay outside the gene matches. The germline V gene encodes CDR1 SGHRS and CDR2 YFSETQ. There are 15 residues in the CDR3.

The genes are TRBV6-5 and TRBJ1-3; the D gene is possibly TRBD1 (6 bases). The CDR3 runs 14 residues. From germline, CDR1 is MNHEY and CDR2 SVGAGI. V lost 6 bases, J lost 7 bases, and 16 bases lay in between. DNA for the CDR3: TGTGCCAGCAGCAAAAAAGGGGGTAGGAACACCATATATTTT. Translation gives CASSKKGGRNTIYF.

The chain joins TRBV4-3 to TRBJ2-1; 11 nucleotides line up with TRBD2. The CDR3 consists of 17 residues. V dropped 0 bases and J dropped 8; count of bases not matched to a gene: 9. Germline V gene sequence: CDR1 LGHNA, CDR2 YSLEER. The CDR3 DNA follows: TGCGCCAGCAGCCAAGATCATCCTAGCGGGAGGAACGATGAGCAGTTCTTC. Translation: CASSQDHPSGRNDEQFF.